This paragraph covers one T cell receptor beta chain sequence. Its specific antigen is unknown. Qualities for individual bases were not recorded, and no much larger clone is one base off. The sample originates from a study of blood T cell repertoires in COVID-19 (dated by TCRdb to the early 2020s). For context, the study as a whole: Collaborator samples came from the United States, Italy and Spain and covered acute and convalescent phases of COVID-19. Subjects who had been exposed to COVID-19, were actively infected with it, or had recovered from it provided the deeply sampled blood TCRbeta repertoires that made up the dataset. Sample metadata almost always included a de-identified subject ID, COVID-19 status, age in years and sex. Where available, HLA class I and class II types were obtained from metadata supplied by the sample provider rather than from assay-based typing. The repertoires were made available in a free public database intended to serve as a resource for research on the immune response to SARS-CoV-2. The prospective study material was composed of cDNA or gDNA derived from T cells, B-cell-depleted T cells, or PBMCs. The samples were drawn from two sources: the first 160 participants of the ongoing ImmuneRACE study, and 1,254 subjects contributed by 6 global collaborators. Study-wide findings and limitations: Clinical and demographic metadata were provided uncurated, with the amount varying by source and participant.

In Seattle, one collaborating source enrolled patients while the infection was active and tracked those patients longitudinally over the course of disease. Each collaborating institution followed its own protocols to collect whole blood in K2EDTA tubes. For TCRbeta analysis, collaborator samples were shipped as frozen whole blood, as isolated PBMCs, or as DNA extracted from either sample type. CDR1 and CDR2 are drawn from the germline V gene: KGHDR, SFDVKD. Inclusive of the bounding cysteine and phenylalanine, the CDR3 is 13 residues long. Kept here is only the CDR3 DNA, which spans 39 bases and is read in frame from base 1. Germline trimming amounts to 9 bases on V and 4 bases on J, with 2 as the count of junction bases outside the gene matches. TCRbeta CDR3 regions were amplified from genomic DNA by means of the immunoSEQ Assay, a bias-controlled multiplex PCR. The paper's data handling went like this. Nucleated cell counts per sample were estimated from amplification of reference gene primers within the assay. Sequence reads were collapsed and filtered to measure the absolute abundance of every unique TCRbeta CDR3 rearrangement. For each sample, productive Simpson clonality was calculated as the square root of Simpson's diversity index over productive rearrangements. This is the immuneACCESS table as TCRdb keeps it, with only in-frame sequences that have V and J called. A part of the clones is gone; compared with another copy, unresolved V genes explain less than half, and the rest is unexplained. The V and J calls and clone size come from that table; D and trimming were worked out from the DNA. This sample gives about 56,000 clones in total; about 88% of them show up just once. Around 46% of the sample is held by the ten biggest clonotypes.

This sequence originates from a woman between 55 and 75 years old with COVID-19, enrolled during active disease. The chain uses TRBV24-1 and TRBJ2-5; 12 bases in between match TRBD1. Sequenced material: peripheral blood. The CDR3 here reads CATRGQGAETQYF. The DNA reads as follows: TGTGCCACCCGGGGACAGGGGGCAGAGACCCAGTACTTC.